This T cell receptor beta chain was documented in a study of cytomegalovirus exposure and HLA in healthy donors. Study details: Around 85 million unique TCRs from HLA-typed donors were held in an early data release.

The study's findings and limits: In vitro testing confirmed a few CMV-associated chains as specific for CMV antigens. Researchers reported from a later analysis that most CMV-associated TCR beta chains appeared HLA-restricted. Presence/absence results assume similar sequencing depth per donor, which may not hold.

Comment on this clone: What it binds is not known.

The CDR3 has 16 amino acids. The germline V gene encodes CDR1 LNHDA and CDR2 SQIVND (reference sequence). V gave up 6 bases and J gave up 0 bases, with 17 bases separating them. The PCR ran on 60 Vbeta and 13 Jbeta primers. Sequencing was performed with immunoSEQ multiplex PCR; in TCRdb, only in-frame clones are kept and a portion is missing. The profile covers approximately 150,000 clones, with approximately 71% appearing a single time and 1.4% to 1.5% taken by the ten largest. The sequenced material came from PBMCs. The sequence was collected from a man aged 45-65 years in good health and CMV-seronegative. This chain links TRBV19 with TRBJ1-2; D remains unclear. CDR3 nucleotides: TGTGCCAGTAGCACCCAATTCCGAGGTGCTAACTATGGCTACACCTTC. Residues: CASSTQFRGANYGYTF. The full variable domain, rest sourced from reference TRBV19 and TRBJ1-2, is DGGITQSPKYLFRKEGQNVTLSCEQNLNHDAMYWYRQDPGQGLRLIYYSQIVNDFQKGDIAEGYSVSREKKESFPLTVTSAQKNPTAFYLCASSTQFRGANYGYTFGSGTRLTVV.